These 5 T cell receptor beta chains came from one sample sequenced in a study of cytomegalovirus exposure and HLA in healthy donors. 60 Vbeta and 13 Jbeta primers were used in PCR. TCRdb keeps only in-frame clones here, not all; method: immunoSEQ multiplex PCR. The sample records about 190,000 clones, roughly 82% being singletons. Sequencing input: PBMCs. The receptors shown here come from a woman between 50 and 59 years old in good health and CMV-seropositive.

The gene calls are TRBV7-9 and TRBJ1-2; possible D gene TRBD1, 5 bases. CDR3 length equals 12 residues. Germline V gene data show CDR1 as SEHNR and CDR2 as FQNEAQ (reference sequence). Trimming cost V 3 bases and J 6 bases, with 8 bases left between them. The CDR3 DNA reads TGTGCCAGCAGCTTTCGGGGGGATGGCTACACCTTC. Residues: CASSFRGDGYTF.

The genes are TRBV6-4 and TRBJ2-7, with TRBD1 identical over 7 bases. The trim removed 6 bases at V and 4 bases at J, leaving 24 bases unmatched. From germline, CDR1 is MRHNA and CDR2 SNTAGT. The length of the CDR3 is 19 residues. For the CDR3, the DNA is TGTGCCAGCAGCCGGCCTTCCCCGGGACGAGTTAAACAGGGGTACGAGCAGTACTTC. This codes for CASSRPSPGRVKQGYEQYF.

The rearrangement uses TRBV4-2 and TRBJ2-3; TRBD2 is a possible D gene (6 bases). Trimming removed 1 base at V and 5 bases at J, with 10 bases between. From germline, CDR1 is LGHNA and CDR2 YNFKEQ. The CDR3 runs 14 residues. CDR3 protein: CASSQGGVGDTQYF. CDR3 bases: TGTGCCAGCAGCCAAGGGGGGGTGGGAGATACGCAGTATTTT.

The rearrangement uses TRBV25-1 and TRBJ2-2; 8 nucleotides line up with TRBD1. V shed 3 bases and J 7 bases; nucleotides not matched to a gene: 10. Germline V gene data show CDR1 as MGHDK and CDR2 as SYGVNS. The CDR3 spans 16 residues. In DNA form, the CDR3 reads TGTGCCAGCAGTGAGACTGTAGACAGGGGTGGCGGGGAGCTGTTTTTT. Its translation is CASSETVDRGGGELFF.

The rearrangement uses TRBV6-1 and TRBJ2-1, with 7 bases matching TRBD2. CDR3 length: 17 amino acids. Germline V gene lookup returns CDR1 MNHNS and CDR2 SASEGT. J lost 6 bases, V lost 2 bases, and 13 bases had no gene match. The CDR3 loop reads CASSEFGGASGLNEQFF. As DNA, the CDR3 is TGTGCCAGCAGTGAATTTGGTGGGGCTAGCGGCCTCAATGAGCAGTTCTTC.